These 9 T cell receptor beta chains originate from one sample sequenced in a study of graft-versus-host responses after intestinal transplantation. Produced via immunoSEQ multiplex PCR; TCRdb's table is partial and in-frame only. The repertoire has some 39,000 clones, 89% of them found once; the top ten carry roughly 7.1%. Sequencing was performed on PBMCs, taken almost 270 days after transplant. The receptors were sampled from a human patient who received an intestinal transplant, so some T cells may come from the graft donor.

This clone was detected once. CDR3 DNA: TGTGCCAGTAGTATATCAGGACAGGGGTTTTCTGAAGCTTTCTTT. Amino acid sequence: CASSISGQGFSEAFF. This chain uses TRBV19 with TRBJ1-1; TRBD1 matches at 9 bases. V shed 2 bases, J shed 6 bases, and the junction held 7 bases outside the gene matches. The CDR3 contains 15 residues. Germline V gene data show CDR1 as LNHDA and CDR2 as SQIVND (reference sequence).

This clone appeared a single time. The V gene is TRBV18, the J gene TRBJ1-2; D uncertain. The CDR3 runs 15 residues. The V gene lost 0 bases and the J gene lost 0 bases, with 8 bases spanning the gap. Germline CDR1 reads KGHSH; CDR2 reads LQKENI. The CDR3 DNA is TGTGCCAGCTCACCACCGCTAGCCGCTAACTATGGCTACACCTTC. Amino acids: CASSPPLAANYGYTF.

J is TRBJ1-2 and V is TRBV19; D remains ambiguous. The CDR3 has 16 amino acids. In germline, CDR1 is LNHDA, CDR2 SQIVND (reference sequence). Trimming shortened V by 3 bases and J by 8 bases, and 22 bases separated the two germline ends. CDR3 sequence: CASSIDLSRAYKGYTF. CDR3 in DNA: TGTGCCAGTAGTATTGACCTATCACGAGCGTACAAGGGCTACACCTTC.

The V gene is TRBV6-1, the J gene TRBJ2-5, with D perhaps TRBD2 (5 bases). This CDR3 comprises 12 residues. V was pared by 8 bases and J by 7 bases, with 14 bases between. Germline values: CDR1 MNHNS, CDR2 SASEGT. In nucleotides, the CDR3 is TGTGCCAGCGGTAGTAGCGTTCGGACCCAGTACTTC. It translates to CASGSSVRTQYF.

The chain is built from TRBV5-6 and TRBJ2-3; D not resolved. CDR3 length: 12 amino acids. V lost 0 bases, J lost 3 bases, and 2 bases lay in between. Germline V gene sequence: CDR1 SGHDT, CDR2 YYEEEE. DNA for the CDR3: TGTGCCAGCAGCTTGGCAACAGATACGCAGTATTTT. This gives the protein CASSLATDTQYF. The full variable domain, in which reference TRBV5-6 and TRBJ2-3 provide the parts outside the CDR3, is DAGVTQSPTHLIKTRGQQVTLRCSPKSGHDTVSWYQQALGQGPQFIFQYYEEEERQRGNFPDRFSGHQFPNYSSELNVNALLLGDSALYLCASSLATDTQYFGPGTRLTVL.

The J gene is TRBJ2-3, the V gene TRBV5-4; D may match TRBD1 or TRBD2 (5 bases each). CDR3 length: 13 residues. The germline V gene has CDR1 SGHNT and CDR2 YYREEE (reference sequence). Trimming shortened V by 1 base and J by 5 bases, and 8 bases separated the two germline ends. Written as DNA, the CDR3 is TGTGCCAGCAGCTTGACTGGGGGAGATACGCAGTATTTT. Its protein is CASSLTGGDTQYF.

The V call is TRBV5-7, the J call TRBJ1-2; TRBD1 agrees at 8 bases. TRBV5-7 is classed as an ORF, of uncertain function. The CDR3 has 15 residues. V trimming: 4 bases; J trimming: 4 bases; junction bases outside the gene matches: 9. The CDR3 is CASSTGQGLCYGYTF. The CDR3 DNA sequence: TGTGCCAGCAGCACCGGACAGGGACTTTGCTATGGCTACACCTTC.

The DNA of the CDR3 is TGTGCCAGCAGCTTGGCAGGGACCGATGGCTACACCTTC. Encoded protein: CASSLAGTDGYTF. The rearrangement uses TRBV5-4 and TRBJ1-2; D is possibly TRBD1 (5 bases). This CDR3 has 13 residues. V shed 0 bases and J shed 6 bases, with 9 bases lying between them. The germline CDR1 and CDR2 sequences are SGHNT and YYREEE (reference sequence).

This clone appeared a single time. The rearrangement links TRBV6-1 to TRBJ2-3; 13 bases match TRBD2. The germline gives CDR1 MNHNS, CDR2 SASEGT. J was trimmed by 5 bases and V by 6 bases; bases with no gene match: 5. The CDR3 consists of 15 residues. CDR3 residues: CASSPGLAGLDTQYF. In DNA, the CDR3 is TGTGCCAGCAGCCCGGGACTAGCGGGGCTAGATACGCAGTATTTT.